Listed here are 12 T cell receptor beta chains from one sample, sequenced in a study of OX40 agonist ivuxolimab in advanced cancers. Profiled with immunoSEQ multiplex PCR; TCRdb holds only in-frame clones, not every one. The sample includes tens of thousands of clones, 94% seen only once; the top ten take around 10%. Sample: CD4+ or CD8+ T cells sorted from blood, taken in a trial of the OX40 agonist ivuxolimab. Receptor source: an adult with an advanced solid tumor such as melanoma, head and neck, liver or kidney cancer.

The V and J genes are TRBV9 and TRBJ2-3, with D maybe TRBD2 (7 bases). The CDR3 length is 14 residues. Germline CDR1 SGDLS, CDR2 YYNGEE. Between the trimmed V and J ends, which lost 3 bases and 3 bases, there was a span of 11 bases. The chain's CDR3 is CASSEGGGTDTQYF. The CDR3 DNA follows: TGTGCCAGCAGCGAGGGAGGGGGGACAGATACGCAGTATTTT.

V and J are TRBV5-6 and TRBJ2-6; D remains unclear. Trimming stripped 0 bases from V and 4 bases from J, with 8 bases between. The germline gives CDR1 SGHDT, CDR2 YYEEEE. The CDR3 is 15 residues long. The CDR3 loop is CASSLERVGANVLTF. CDR3 DNA: TGTGCCAGCAGCTTGGAAAGGGTAGGGGCCAACGTCCTGACTTTC.

In this sample, this clone turned up once. V gene TRBV6-6 combines with J gene TRBJ2-5; no clear D gene. From germline, CDR1 is MNHNY and CDR2 SVGAGI (reference sequence). V lost 2 bases to trimming and J lost 4 bases, with 2 bases between them. This CDR3 spans 11 amino acids. CDR3 sequence: CASSYGETQYF. CDR3 in DNA: TGTGCCAGCAGTTACGGAGAGACCCAGTACTTC.

The V gene is TRBV28, the J gene TRBJ2-1, with 8 bases identical to TRBD1. V shed 7 bases, J shed 1 base, and the junction held 9 bases outside the gene matches. Per the germline V gene, CDR1 is MDHEN and CDR2 is SYDVKM. The CDR3 has 16 amino acids. CDR3 loop: CASNSPGGPSYNEQFF. CDR3 DNA sequence: TGTGCCAGCAATAGCCCAGGGGGCCCTTCCTACAATGAGCAGTTCTTC.

The chain has TRBV19 and TRBJ1-1; unclear D gene. Between the trimmed V and J ends, which lost 5 bases and 9 bases, there was a span of 13 bases. The CDR3 loop spans 12 amino acids. CDR1 and CDR2 from the germline V gene are LNHDA and SQIVND (reference sequence). The CDR3 sequence: CASSPPSNQAFF. The DNA for the CDR3 is TGTGCCAGTAGTCCCCCGTCTAACCAAGCTTTCTTT.

V usage is TRBV25-1 and J usage is TRBJ2-2; D call uncertain. Between the trimmed V and J ends, which lost 4 bases and 0 bases, there was a span of 3 bases. The germline gives CDR1 MGHDK, CDR2 SYGVNS. The CDR3 is 13 amino acids. The CDR3 bases are TGTGCCAGCAGTGCACCGAACACCGGGGAGCTGTTTTTT. This translates into CASSAPNTGELFF.

The genes are TRBV11-3 and TRBJ2-1; either TRBD1 or TRBD2 may fit D (5 bases each). CDR1 is SGHNT, CDR2 YENEEA, per germline. The CDR3 has 16 amino acids. Trimming cost V 5 bases and J 1 base, with 15 bases left between them. The CDR3 region has the DNA TGTGCCAGCAGCCAGAGGGGAGTTAGTTCCTACAATGAGCAGTTCTTC. As protein: CASSQRGVSSYNEQFF.

The chain carries TRBV7-2 and TRBJ1-1; unclear D gene. Trimming stripped 4 bases from V and 1 base from J, with 10 bases between. CDR1 SGHTA and CDR2 FQGNSA come from the germline V gene. The CDR3 has 14 residues. The CDR3 reads CASSYPWSNTEAFF. As DNA, the CDR3 is TGTGCCAGCAGCTATCCATGGTCGAACACTGAAGCTTTCTTT.

The chain couples TRBV5-8 to TRBJ2-7; 8 bases are shared with TRBD1. The CDR3 contains 12 residues. The germline V gene encodes CDR1 SGHTS and CDR2 YDEGEE. J lost 6 bases, V lost 2 bases, and 1 base had no gene match. CDR3 sequence: CASSLQGGEQYF. In nucleotides, the CDR3 is TGTGCCAGCAGCTTACAGGGGGGCGAGCAGTACTTC.

In this sample, this clone turned up a few times. The V gene is TRBV7-9, the J gene TRBJ1-6; D perhaps matches TRBD1 (5 bases). Trimming stripped 4 bases from V and 10 bases from J, with 17 bases between. The CDR3 is 15 amino acids. The germline V gene has CDR1 SEHNR and CDR2 FQNEAQ (reference sequence). The CDR3 sequence is CASSSLHQTDSPLHF. Here the CDR3 DNA reads TGTGCCAGCAGCTCCCTACATCAGACAGACTCACCCCTCCACTTT. Filled out from reference TRBV7-9 and TRBJ1-6, the complete variable domain reads DTGVSQNPRHKITKRGQNVTFRCDPISEHNRLYWYRQTLGQGPEFLTYFQNEAQLEKSRLLSDRFSAERPKGSFSTLEIQRTEQGDSAMYLCASSSLHQTDSPLHFGNGTRLTVT.

This chain links TRBV7-7 with TRBJ2-1; possible D gene TRBD2, 5 bases. Germline lookup yields CDR1 SSHAT and CDR2 FNYEAQ (reference sequence). This CDR3 is 14 amino acids long. Trimming left V 6 bases short and J 6 bases short, with 15 bases between. The CDR3, as DNA: TGTGCCAGCAGTTCATTTGAGGGCCGCAATGAGCAGTTCTTC. It codes for CASSSFEGRNEQFF.

The chain carries TRBV5-6 and TRBJ2-7; no clear D. The CDR3 runs 15 residues. Trimming left V 2 bases short and J 0 bases short, with 12 bases between. The germline V gene has CDR1 SGHDT and CDR2 YYEEEE. CDR3 in amino acids: CASSFRQLSSYEQYF. The CDR3 DNA is TGTGCCAGCAGCTTCCGTCAACTGAGCTCCTACGAGCAGTACTTC.